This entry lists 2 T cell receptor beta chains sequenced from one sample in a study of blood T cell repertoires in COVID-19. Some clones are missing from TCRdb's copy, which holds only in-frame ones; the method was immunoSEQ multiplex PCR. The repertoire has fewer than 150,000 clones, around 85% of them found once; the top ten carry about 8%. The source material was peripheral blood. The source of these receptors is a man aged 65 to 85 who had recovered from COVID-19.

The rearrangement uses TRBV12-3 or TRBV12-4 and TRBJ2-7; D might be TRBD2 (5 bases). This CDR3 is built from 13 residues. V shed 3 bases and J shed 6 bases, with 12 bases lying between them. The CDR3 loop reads CASSLVHRGEQYF. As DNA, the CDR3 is TGTGCCAGCAGTTTGGTCCACCGGGGCGAGCAGTACTTC.

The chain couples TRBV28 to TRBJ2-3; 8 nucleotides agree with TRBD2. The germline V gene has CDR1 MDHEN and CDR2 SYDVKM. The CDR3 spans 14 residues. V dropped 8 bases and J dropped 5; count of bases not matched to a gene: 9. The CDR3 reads CASRPSGRRDTQYF. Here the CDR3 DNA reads TGTGCCAGCCGCCCCAGCGGGAGAAGAGATACGCAGTATTTT.